This section outlines one TCR beta chain sequence together with its context. The antigen is not known. This table comes from immunoSEQ multiplex PCR, and its TCRdb copy is limited to in-frame clones, with some not included. The sample records just under 350,000 clones, 73% being singletons. The sample is drawn from a study of shared clonotypes between healthy human individuals. Overall study results and limits: Naive CD4 clonotypes overlapped across a few donors at roughly 5.1%. Relative to their counterparts shared across all four donors, non-shared clonotypes exhibited diminished generation probabilities.

V was clipped by 3 bases and J by 1 base, with 13 bases between them. The CDR3 contains 16 residues. The germline CDR1 and CDR2 sequences are SGHAT and FQNNGV. Caucasian adults residing in Nashville, Tennessee made up all the donors. This TCR was recovered from a man younger than 40 in good health. The chain employs TRBV11-2 and TRBJ2-1; a weak D match, TRBD1 (6 bases). Sequences were obtained from memory CD4+ T cells sorted from blood. The subset here: CD45RA-negative fraction. As DNA, the CDR3 is TGTGCCAGCAGCTTCAGGGACACCTTTTCCTACAATGAGCAGTTCTTC. It encodes CASSFRDTFSYNEQFF.